The 25 T cell receptor beta chains presented below share a single source sample, sequenced in a study of OX40 agonist ivuxolimab in advanced cancers. The table came from immunoSEQ multiplex PCR; TCRdb's copy has only in-frame clones and leaves some out. The sample has about 77,000 clones, about 90% seen once. The sample in question was CD4+ or CD8+ T cells sorted from blood, obtained in a trial of the OX40 agonist ivuxolimab. Receptors originate from an adult with an advanced solid tumor such as melanoma, head and neck, liver or kidney cancer.

This clone was seen once. V and J are TRBV5-1 and TRBJ1-1; possibly TRBD1 for D (6 bases). V was cut by 4 bases and J by 6 bases, with 16 bases left in between. This CDR3 has 14 residues. Looked up from germline, CDR1 is SGHRS and CDR2 is YFSETQ. The CDR3 spells CASSPGGLRSEAFF. DNA of the CDR3: TGCGCCAGCAGCCCGGGGGGCCTGCGATCTGAAGCTTTCTTT. The whole variable domain, filled in from reference TRBV5-1 and TRBJ1-1, reads KAGVTQTPRYLIKTRGQQVTLSCSPISGHRSVSWYQQTPGQGLQFLFEYFSETQRNKGNFPGRFSGRQFSNSRSEMNVSTLELGDSALYLCASSPGGLRSEAFFGQGTRLTVV.

The sample holds one count of this clone. The chain recombines TRBV6-4 with TRBJ1-1; 8 bases line up with TRBD1. V lost 4 bases and J lost 5; bases outside the gene matches: 3. Germline CDR1 MRHNA, CDR2 SNTAGT. This CDR3 has 13 residues. In DNA form, the CDR3 reads TGTGCCAGCAGTGCCCGGACAGGGACTGAAGCTTTCTTT. Encoded protein: CASSARTGTEAFF.

Worth noting for this clone: Other DNA variants within this sample encode the same CDR3. V and J are TRBV6-5 and TRBJ1-3; D is ambiguous. Deletions cut 0 bases from V and 1 base from J, with 4 bases between. Germline CDR1 MNHEY, CDR2 SVGAGI. The CDR3 spans 14 residues. CDR3 in DNA: TGTGCCAGCAGTTACTCGTCATCTGGAAACACCATATATTTT. Encoded protein: CASSYSSSGNTIYF.

This chain uses TRBV7-2 with TRBJ1-2; perhaps TRBD1 as D (5 bases). The CDR3 spans 13 residues. The ends were cut back, 5 bases at V and 5 bases at J, with 12 bases in the middle. Looked up from germline, CDR1 is SGHTA and CDR2 is FQGNSA. The DNA of the CDR3 is TGTGCCAGCAGCCCCAGTGGGGGTTATGGCTACACCTTC. Its translation is CASSPSGGYGYTF.

V and J are TRBV28 and TRBJ2-3; a possible D gene is TRBD2 (7 bases). V lost 1 base and J 3 bases, leaving 14 bases between the germline ends. The CDR3 loop spans 16 amino acids. Germline V gene data show CDR1 as MDHEN and CDR2 as SYDVKM. The CDR3 DNA is TGTGCCAGCAGTTTATTTGGCAGGGGAGGGACAGATACGCAGTATTTT. It codes for CASSLFGRGGTDTQYF.

The chain couples TRBV5-4 to TRBJ2-3; TRBD2 aligns across 8 bases. CDR3 length equals 14 residues. V gave up 8 bases and J gave up 1 base; unmatched junction bases: 6. Germline loops: CDR1 SGHNT, CDR2 YYREEE (reference sequence). CDR3 protein: CASHPGLGTDTQYF. The CDR3 DNA reads TGTGCCAGTCATCCGGGACTAGGCACAGATACGCAGTATTTT.

The chain has TRBV4-2 and TRBJ1-2, with D uncertain. V gave up 4 bases and J gave up 7 bases, with 16 bases separating them. The CDR3 sequence is 14 residues long. Germline V gene lookup returns CDR1 LGHNA and CDR2 YNFKEQ. The CDR3 region has the DNA TGTGCCAGCAGCCCCTACCCGCAGGCCGGTGGCTACACCTTC. It specifies CASSPYPQAGGYTF.

The gene calls are TRBV5-1 and TRBJ1-2, with no clear D. The CDR3 is made up of 12 amino acids. Germline-derived CDR1 and CDR2 are SGHRS and YFSETQ. V lost 4 bases and J 8 bases, leaving 12 bases between the germline ends. DNA of the CDR3: TGCGCCAGCAGCCTCGGGTCAAGGGGCTACACCTTC. It encodes CASSLGSRGYTF.

V usage is TRBV19 and J usage is TRBJ1-5; TRBD1 might be the D (5 bases). The length of the CDR3 is 15 residues. V lost 6 bases and J lost 3, with 15 bases in between. Germline-derived CDR1 and CDR2 are LNHDA and SQIVND (reference sequence). The CDR3 sequence: CASSLGRNPNQPQHF. CDR3 DNA: TGTGCCAGTAGCCTGGGGCGGAACCCCAATCAGCCCCAGCATTTT.

About this clone: Mismatch with germline at one junction end may stem from a read error. V is TRBV7-2 and J is TRBJ2-1; 13 nucleotides agree with TRBD2. There are 15 residues in the CDR3. Germline V gene sequence: CDR1 SGHTA, CDR2 FQGNSA. In DNA, the CDR3 is TGTGCCGGCAGCCTGGGACTAGCGGGGAACAATGAGCAGTTCTTC. Its translation: CAGSLGLAGNNEQFF.

This chain connects TRBV15 to TRBJ1-6; D unclear. The CDR3 covers 17 residues. CDR1 and CDR2 (germline): LNHNV, YYDKDF (reference sequence). V was shortened by 0 bases and J by 6 bases, with 15 bases between the two germline ends. In DNA form, the CDR3 reads TGTGCCACCAGCAGAGATCCGGTCCGGACGGGTAATTCACCCCTCCACTTT. It yields the protein CATSRDPVRTGNSPLHF.

The chain uses TRBV6-1 and TRBJ1-1; D is perhaps TRBD1 (5 bases). The germline V and J ends were trimmed by 6 bases and 6 bases, with 14 bases remaining between them. The CDR3 has 13 residues. CDR1 and CDR2 from the germline V gene are MNHNS and SASEGT. This chain's CDR3 is CASRPGGGPEAFF. CDR3 in DNA: TGTGCCAGCAGGCCCGGGGGGGGACCTGAAGCTTTCTTT.

The chain couples TRBV19 to TRBJ1-5; 9 nucleotides align to TRBD1. The CDR3 runs to 14 residues. The V gene end was trimmed by 3 bases and the J gene end by 7 bases; junction bases not matched to a gene: 4. Germline V lookup: CDR1 LNHDA, CDR2 SQIVND (reference sequence). The CDR3 sequence: CASSMGQGWQPQHF. As DNA, the CDR3 is TGTGCCAGTAGTATGGGACAGGGCTGGCAGCCCCAGCATTTT.

This clone appeared a few times. The chain joins TRBV5-1 to TRBJ1-1; 12 nucleotides match TRBD1. CDR1 and CDR2 (germline): SGHRS, YFSETQ. There are 13 residues in the CDR3. The junction had 8 bases not matched to a gene; V was cut back by 6 bases and J by 11 bases. The CDR3 loop is CASTPRDRGQAFF. DNA for the CDR3: TGCGCCAGCACCCCTAGGGACAGGGGGCAGGCTTTCTTT. The full variable domain, its missing parts supplied by reference TRBV5-1 and TRBJ1-1, is KAGVTQTPRYLIKTRGQQVTLSCSPISGHRSVSWYQQTPGQGLQFLFEYFSETQRNKGNFPGRFSGRQFSNSRSEMNVSTLELGDSALYLCASTPRDRGQAFFGQGTRLTVV.

The rearrangement links TRBV30 to TRBJ2-3, with D possibly TRBD2 on 5 matching bases. The V gene lost 8 bases and the J gene lost 2 bases, with 14 bases spanning the gap. The CDR3 totals 13 residues. Germline V gene data show CDR1 as GTSNPN and CDR2 as SVGIG (reference sequence). CDR3 residues: CARSGGYTDTQYF. The CDR3 nucleotides read TGTGCCCGCTCGGGCGGGTACACAGATACGCAGTATTTT.

This chain uses TRBV5-4 with TRBJ2-5; 7 positions match TRBD1. The CDR3 extends over 15 amino acids. Germline assignment: CDR1 SGHNT and CDR2 YYREEE (reference sequence). Trimming took 2 bases from V and 4 from J; bases not matched to a gene: 8. CDR3 in amino acids: CASSLEGAKLETQYF. The CDR3 DNA follows: TGTGCCAGCAGCTTAGAGGGGGCGAAGCTAGAGACCCAGTACTTC.

The chain joins TRBV14 to TRBJ1-2; 9 nucleotides agree with TRBD1. This CDR3 is built from 15 residues. The V gene's germline CDR1 is SGHDN and CDR2 FVKESK. The trim removed 4 bases at V and 8 bases at J, leaving 11 bases unmatched. The CDR3 bases are TGTGCCAGCAGCCGGGGACAGGGCGCGCCCCTCGGCTACACCTTC. Residues: CASSRGQGAPLGYTF.

The CDR3 nucleotides read TGTGCCAGCAGTTTAAGCGTAGGGACAGGACGTAATCAGCCCCAGCATTTT. Residues: CASSLSVGTGRNQPQHF. V is TRBV27 and J is TRBJ1-5, with 8 bases fitting TRBD1. CDR1 is MNHEY, CDR2 SMNVEV, per germline (reference sequence). The ends lost 2 bases at V and 4 bases at J; junction bases unmatched: 10. The CDR3 contains 17 residues.

This clone was detected once. The chain recombines TRBV12-5 with TRBJ2-3; D gene uncertain. Between the trimmed V and J ends, which lost 7 bases and 5 bases, there was a span of 13 bases. The CDR3 runs to 13 residues. Germline V gene data show CDR1 as LGHNT and CDR2 as FRNRAP. CDR3 sequence: CASVSTRQDTQYF. The CDR3, as DNA: TGTGCTAGTGTCTCGACCCGGCAAGATACGCAGTATTTT. Based on the CDR3 plus reference TRBV12-5 and TRBJ2-3, the full variable domain is DARVTQTPRHKVTEMGQEVTMRCQPILGHNTVFWYRQTMMQGLELLAYFRNRAPLDDSGMPKDRFSAEMPDATLATLKIQPSEPRDSAVYFCASVSTRQDTQYFGPGTRLTVL.

The rearrangement links TRBV19 to TRBJ2-3, with unresolved D. Germline assignment: CDR1 LNHDA and CDR2 SQIVND (reference sequence). Trimming pared 6 bases from V and 4 bases from J, leaving 5 bases between. The CDR3 runs 11 residues. CDR3 coding DNA: TGTGCCAGTAGATTATCAGATACGCAGTATTTT. It yields the protein CASRLSDTQYF.

This chain uses TRBV19 with TRBJ1-2, with 7 bases that match TRBD1. CDR1 is LNHDA and CDR2 is SQIVND in the germline V gene (reference sequence). The CDR3 totals 13 residues. The ends lost 5 bases at V and 2 bases at J; junction bases unmatched: 2. Here the CDR3 reads CASSPGQNYGYTF. The CDR3 nucleotides are TGTGCCAGTAGTCCGGGACAGAACTATGGCTACACCTTC.

CDR3 in DNA: TGTGCCATCAGTGGGGCGGTGGGGGGGACTGAAGCTTTCTTT. This gives the protein CAISGAVGGTEAFF. The J gene is TRBJ1-1, the V gene TRBV10-3; perhaps TRBD1 as D (5 bases). The CDR3 has 14 amino acids. V lost 4 bases and J 5 bases, leaving 14 bases between the germline ends. In germline, CDR1 is ENHRY, CDR2 SYGVKD.

This rearrangement joins TRBV29-1 to TRBJ1-2; no reliable D call. V dropped 6 bases and J dropped 1 base, with 15 bases sitting between them. Germline CDR1 SQVTM, CDR2 ANQGSEA. This CDR3 comprises 14 residues. The CDR3 nucleotides are TGCAGCGTGCTACCGGGGATGCATAACTATGGCTACACCTTC. Translated: CSVLPGMHNYGYTF.

V usage is TRBV6-6 and J usage is TRBJ2-3, with D unclear. V was trimmed by 8 bases and J by 2 bases, leaving 5 bases between them. CDR1 MNHNY and CDR2 SVGAGI come from the germline V gene (reference sequence). CDR3 size: 11 residues. CDR3 sequence reads: CASAITDTQYF. CDR3 in DNA: TGTGCCAGCGCGATCACAGATACGCAGTATTTT.

This clone is a singleton in its sample. In DNA form, the CDR3 reads TGTGCCAGCAGCCCCTCCCGGATGAACACTGAAGCTTTCTTT. It yields the protein CASSPSRMNTEAFF. This chain uses TRBV7-8 with TRBJ1-1; D not resolved. Trimming stripped 5 bases from V and 0 bases from J, with 10 bases between. The CDR3 extends over 14 amino acids. Germline assignment: CDR1 SGHVS and CDR2 FQNEAQ.